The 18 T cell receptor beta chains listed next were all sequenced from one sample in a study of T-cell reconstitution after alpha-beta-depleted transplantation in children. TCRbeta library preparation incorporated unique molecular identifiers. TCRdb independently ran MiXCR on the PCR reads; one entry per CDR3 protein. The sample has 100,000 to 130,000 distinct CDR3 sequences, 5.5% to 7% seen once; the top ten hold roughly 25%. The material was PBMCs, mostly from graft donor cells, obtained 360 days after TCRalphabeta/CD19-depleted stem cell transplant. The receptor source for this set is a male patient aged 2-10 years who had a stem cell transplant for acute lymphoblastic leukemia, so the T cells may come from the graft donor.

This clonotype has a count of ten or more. CDR3 sequence (DNA): TGTGCCAGCAGCTTAAAAGGGGATTACACCGGGGAGCTGTTTTTT. Translated: CASSLKGDYTGELFF. The chain recombines TRBV7-9 with TRBJ2-2, with D possibly TRBD1 on 5 matching bases. The CDR3 sequence is 15 residues long. Deletions cut 2 bases from V and 3 bases from J, with 10 bases between. Germline V gives CDR1 SEHNR, CDR2 FQNEAQ (reference sequence).

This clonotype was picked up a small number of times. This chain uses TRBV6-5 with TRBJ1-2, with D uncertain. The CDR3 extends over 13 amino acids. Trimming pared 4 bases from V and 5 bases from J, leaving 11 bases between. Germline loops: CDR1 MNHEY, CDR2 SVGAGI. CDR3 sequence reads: CASSLHEGYGYTF. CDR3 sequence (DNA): TGTGCCAGCAGTTTGCATGAGGGTTATGGCTACACCTTC.

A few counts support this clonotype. This CDR3 is CASSLLVGGPYNEQFF. In DNA, the CDR3 is TGCGCCAGCAGCCTCTTGGTCGGGGGACCATACAATGAGCAGTTCTTC. This chain connects TRBV4-1 to TRBJ2-1; a weak D match, TRBD2 (6 bases). The CDR3 covers 16 residues. V was cut by 4 bases and J by 4 bases, with 17 bases left in between. Germline V lookup: CDR1 MGHRA, CDR2 YSYEKL.

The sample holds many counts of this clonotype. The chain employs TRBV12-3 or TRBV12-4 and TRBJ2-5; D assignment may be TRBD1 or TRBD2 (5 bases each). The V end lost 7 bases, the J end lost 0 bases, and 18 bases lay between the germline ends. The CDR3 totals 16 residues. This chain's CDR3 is CASTKGTGTYQETQYF. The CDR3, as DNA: TGTGCCAGCACAAAAGGGACCGGTACTTACCAAGAGACCCAGTACTTC.

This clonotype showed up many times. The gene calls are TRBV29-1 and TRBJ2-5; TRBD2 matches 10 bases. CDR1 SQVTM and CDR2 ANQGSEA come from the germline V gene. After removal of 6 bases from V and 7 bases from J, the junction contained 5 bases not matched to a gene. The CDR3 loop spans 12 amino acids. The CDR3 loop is CSVTSGKGTQYF. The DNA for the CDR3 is TGCAGCGTCACTAGCGGGAAGGGGACCCAGTACTTC.

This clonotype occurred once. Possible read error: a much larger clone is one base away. CDR3 loop: CASSFRGQRYSPLHF. The CDR3 DNA follows: TGTGCCAGCAGCTTCCGGGGGCAAAGGTATTCACCCCTCCACTTT. The chain employs TRBV7-2 and TRBJ1-6; D is perhaps TRBD1 (6 bases). V lost 3 bases to trimming and J lost 8 bases, with 14 bases between them. The CDR3 runs to 15 residues. Germline-derived CDR1 and CDR2 are SGHTA and FQGNSA.

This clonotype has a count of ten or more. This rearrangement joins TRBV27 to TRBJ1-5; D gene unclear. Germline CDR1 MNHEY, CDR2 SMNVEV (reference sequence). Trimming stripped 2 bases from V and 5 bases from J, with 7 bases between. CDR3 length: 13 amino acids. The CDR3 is CASSLKGYQPQHF. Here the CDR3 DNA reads TGTGCCAGCAGTTTAAAGGGCTATCAGCCCCAGCATTTT.

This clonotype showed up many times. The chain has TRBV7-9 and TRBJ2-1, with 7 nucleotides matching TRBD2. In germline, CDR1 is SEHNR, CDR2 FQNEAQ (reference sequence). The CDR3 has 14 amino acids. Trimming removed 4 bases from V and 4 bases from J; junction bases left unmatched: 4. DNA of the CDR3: TGTGCCAGCAGCTCCATTAGCGGGTACAATGAGCAGTTCTTC. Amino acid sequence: CASSSISGYNEQFF.

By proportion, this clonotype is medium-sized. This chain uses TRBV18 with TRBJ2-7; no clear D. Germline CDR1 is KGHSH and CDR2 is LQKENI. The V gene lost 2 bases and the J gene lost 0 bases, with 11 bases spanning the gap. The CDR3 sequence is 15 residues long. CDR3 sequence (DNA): TGTGCCAGCTCACCATGGCCCTCCAGCTCCTACGAGCAGTACTTC. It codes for CASSPWPSSSYEQYF. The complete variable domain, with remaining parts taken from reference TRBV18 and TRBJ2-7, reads NAGVMQNPRHLVRRRGQEARLRCSPMKGHSHVYWYRQLPEEGLKFMVYLQKENIIDESGMPKERFSAEFPKEGPSILRIQQVVRGDSAAYFCASSPWPSSSYEQYFGPGTRLTVT.

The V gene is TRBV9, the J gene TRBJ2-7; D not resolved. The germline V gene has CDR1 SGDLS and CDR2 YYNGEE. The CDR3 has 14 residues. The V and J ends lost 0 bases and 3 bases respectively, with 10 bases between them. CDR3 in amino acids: CASSVDRVGYEQYF. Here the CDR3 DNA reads TGTGCCAGCAGCGTAGATCGGGTAGGCTACGAGCAGTACTTC.

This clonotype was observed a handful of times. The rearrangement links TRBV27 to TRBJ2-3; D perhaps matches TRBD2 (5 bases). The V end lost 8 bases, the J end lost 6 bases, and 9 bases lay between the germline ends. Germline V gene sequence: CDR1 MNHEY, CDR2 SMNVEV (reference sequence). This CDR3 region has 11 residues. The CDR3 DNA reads TGTGCCAGCGGACTGCGGGATACGCAGTATTTT. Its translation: CASGLRDTQYF.

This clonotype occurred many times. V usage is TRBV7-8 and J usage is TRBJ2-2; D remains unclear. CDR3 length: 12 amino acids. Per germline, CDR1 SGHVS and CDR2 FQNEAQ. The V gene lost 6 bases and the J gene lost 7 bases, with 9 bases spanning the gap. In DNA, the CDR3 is TGTGCCAGCAGTTCAAATGTCGGGGAGCTGTTTTTT. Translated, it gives CASSSNVGELFF.

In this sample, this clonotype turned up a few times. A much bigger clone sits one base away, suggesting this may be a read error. CDR3 region: CASSLWGQQETQYF. CDR3 DNA sequence: TGTGCCAGCAGTTTATGGGGACAGCAAGAGACCCAGTACTTC. The rearrangement uses TRBV28 and TRBJ2-5; 7 bases agree with TRBD1. Germline V gene data show CDR1 as MDHEN and CDR2 as SYDVKM. V shed 0 bases and J 2 bases; nucleotides not matched to a gene: 0. The CDR3 runs to 14 residues. The whole variable domain, remainder taken from reference TRBV28 and TRBJ2-5, is DVKVTQSSRYLVKRTGEKVFLECVQDMDHENMFWYRQDPGLGLRLIYFSYDVKMKEKGDIPEGYSVSREKKERFSLILESASTNQTSMYLCASSLWGQQETQYFGPGTRLLVL.

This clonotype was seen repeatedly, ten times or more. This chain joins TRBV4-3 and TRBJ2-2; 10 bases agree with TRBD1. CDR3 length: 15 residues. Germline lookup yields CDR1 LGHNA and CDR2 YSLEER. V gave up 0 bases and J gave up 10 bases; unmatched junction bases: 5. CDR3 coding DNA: TGCGCCAGCAGCCAAGAGGGACAGGGGAATGAGGAGCTGTTTTTT. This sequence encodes CASSQEGQGNEELFF.

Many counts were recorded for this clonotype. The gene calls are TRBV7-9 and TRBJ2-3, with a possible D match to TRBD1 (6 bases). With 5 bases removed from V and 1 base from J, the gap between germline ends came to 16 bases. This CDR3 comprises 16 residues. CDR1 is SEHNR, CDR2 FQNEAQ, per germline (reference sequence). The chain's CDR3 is CASSHPQGLGTDTQYF. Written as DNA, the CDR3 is TGTGCCAGCAGCCACCCACAGGGATTGGGCACAGATACGCAGTATTTT.

DNA for the CDR3: TGTGCCTCCCCCGGGAAAGAGACCCAGTACTTC. Translating it yields CASPGKETQYF. This rearrangement joins TRBV2 to TRBJ2-5, with D possibly being TRBD2 (5 bases). Germline assignment: CDR1 SNHLY and CDR2 FYNNEI. The CDR3 is made up of 11 amino acids. Trimming stripped 11 bases from V and 3 bases from J, with 10 bases between.

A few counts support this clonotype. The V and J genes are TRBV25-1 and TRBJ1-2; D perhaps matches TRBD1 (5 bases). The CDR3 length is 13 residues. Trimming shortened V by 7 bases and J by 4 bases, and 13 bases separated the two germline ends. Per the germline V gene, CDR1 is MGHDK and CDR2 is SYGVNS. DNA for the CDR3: TGTGCCAGCAAACGGGACGGCCTCTATGGCTACACCTTC. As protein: CASKRDGLYGYTF.

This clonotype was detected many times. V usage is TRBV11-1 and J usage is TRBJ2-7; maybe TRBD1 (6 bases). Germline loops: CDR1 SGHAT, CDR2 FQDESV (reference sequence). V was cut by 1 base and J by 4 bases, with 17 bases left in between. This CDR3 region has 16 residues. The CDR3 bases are TGTGCCAGCAGCTTAGAGGATGGGGGCGACTCTTACGAGCAGTACTTC. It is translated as CASSLEDGGDSYEQYF.